This section outlines one T cell receptor (beta chain) sequence together with its context. Its antigen is not known. The data originate from a study of T cell repertoires in cytomegalovirus infection. On the study more broadly: The authors used CMV epitopes that were HLA-C-restricted (recently identified) and HLA-B-restricted (well studied). An indication of both CMV infection and matching HLA type came from public TCR beta signatures.

The germline CDR1 and CDR2 sequences are SNHLY and FYNNEI. The CDR3 extends over 17 amino acids. Trimming removed 6 bases from V and 0 bases from J, with 20 bases in between. TCRdb re-derived calls from the reads in MiXCR, one entry per CDR3 protein. The sample contains roughly 120,000 distinct CDR3 sequences, roughly a third of which appear only once. Overall study findings and caveats: Summed public TCR beta family frequency identified CMV carriers bearing the relevant HLA.

The chain is built from TRBV2 and TRBJ1-1, with D possibly TRBD1 on 5 matching bases. This clonotype was sampled from a human donor in good health (CMV status not recorded). Some clones in this sample may be carry-over from other donors' samples. Sequences were derived from CD8+ T cells from cultured PBMCs, sampled from culture after CMV antigen stimulation. The DNA of the CDR3 is TGTGCCAGCAGCGAAAGATCCCCCGTGGACATGAACACTGAAGCTTTCTTT. It translates to CASSERSPVDMNTEAFF.